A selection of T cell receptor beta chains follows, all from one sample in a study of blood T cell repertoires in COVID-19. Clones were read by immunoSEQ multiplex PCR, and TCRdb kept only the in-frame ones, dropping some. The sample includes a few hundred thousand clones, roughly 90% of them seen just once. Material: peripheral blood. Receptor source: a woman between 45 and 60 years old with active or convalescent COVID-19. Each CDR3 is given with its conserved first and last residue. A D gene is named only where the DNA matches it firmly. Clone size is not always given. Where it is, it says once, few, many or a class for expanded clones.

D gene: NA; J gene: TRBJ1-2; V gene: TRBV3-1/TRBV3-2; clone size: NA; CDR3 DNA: TGTGCCAGCAGCCTCGGAACCCGGGAAACGGGCTACACCTTC; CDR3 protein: CASSLGTRETGYTF
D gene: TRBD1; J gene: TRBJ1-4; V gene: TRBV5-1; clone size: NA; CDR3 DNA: TGCGCCAGCAGCTCACGACAGGGGATGTCGGAAAAACTGTTTTTT; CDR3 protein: CASSSRQGMSEKLFF
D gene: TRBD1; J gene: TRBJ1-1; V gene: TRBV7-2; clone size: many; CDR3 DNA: TGTGCCAGCAGCGGGACCGGACAGGACACTGAAGCTTTCTTT; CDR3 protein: CASSGTGQDTEAFF
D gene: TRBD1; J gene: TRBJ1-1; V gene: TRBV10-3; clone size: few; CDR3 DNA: TGTGCCATCAGTGAGTCTATGACGACAGGGGGAACTGAAGCTTTCTTT; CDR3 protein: CAISESMTTGGTEAFF
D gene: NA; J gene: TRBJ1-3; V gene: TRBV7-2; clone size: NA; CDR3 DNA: TGTGCCAGCAGCTTTGGGGGCGGAAGAAACTCTGGAAACACCATATATTTT; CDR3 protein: CASSFGGGRNSGNTIYF
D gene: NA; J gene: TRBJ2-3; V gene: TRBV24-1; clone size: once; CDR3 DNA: TGTGCCACCAGTGATACAGACAGGGAGGTTGAAGATACGCAGTATTTT; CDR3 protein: CATSDTDREVEDTQYF
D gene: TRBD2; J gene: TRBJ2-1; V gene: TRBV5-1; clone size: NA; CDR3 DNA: TGCGCCAGCAGTGCCGGGACTAGCGGGAGTATAAATGAGCAGTTCTTC; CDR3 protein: CASSAGTSGSINEQFF
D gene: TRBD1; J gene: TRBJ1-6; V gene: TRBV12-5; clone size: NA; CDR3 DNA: TGTGCTAGTGGTTTGGGCAGGTCCGGGACAGGGTCCTCACCCCTCCACTTT; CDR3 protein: CASGLGRSGTGSSPLHF
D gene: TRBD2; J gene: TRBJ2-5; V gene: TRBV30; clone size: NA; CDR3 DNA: TGTGCCTGGAGAGCCACTAGCGGGGGCCCCGCCCAAGAGACCCAGTACTTC; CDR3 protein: CAWRATSGGPAQETQYF
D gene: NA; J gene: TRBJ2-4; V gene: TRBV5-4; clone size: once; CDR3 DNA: TGTGCCAGCAGTCCACCAGGGGCCCAGGACATTCAGTACTTC; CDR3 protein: CASSPPGAQDIQYF
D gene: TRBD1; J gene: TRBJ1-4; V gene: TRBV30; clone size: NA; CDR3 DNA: TGTGCCTGGAGTCCTACAGGGGTTTACGAAAAACTGTTTTTT; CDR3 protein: CAWSPTGVYEKLFF
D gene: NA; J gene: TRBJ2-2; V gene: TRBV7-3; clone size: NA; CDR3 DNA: TGTGCCAGCAGCAACGACGGGTCAACCGGGGAGCTGTTTTTT; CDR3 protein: CASSNDGSTGELFF
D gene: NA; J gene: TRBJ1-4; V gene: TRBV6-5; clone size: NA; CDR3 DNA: TGTGCCAGCAGAGGCGGACAGCCAACTAATGAAAAACTGTTTTTT; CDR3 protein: CASRGGQPTNEKLFF